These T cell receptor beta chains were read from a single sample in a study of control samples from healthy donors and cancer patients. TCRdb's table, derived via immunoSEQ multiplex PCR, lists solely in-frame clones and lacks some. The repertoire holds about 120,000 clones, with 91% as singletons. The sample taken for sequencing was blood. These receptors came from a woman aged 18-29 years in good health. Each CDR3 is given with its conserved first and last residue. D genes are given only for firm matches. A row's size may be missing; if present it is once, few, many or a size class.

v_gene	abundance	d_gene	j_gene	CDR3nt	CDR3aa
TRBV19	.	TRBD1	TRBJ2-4	TGTGCCAGTAGTCTCACCGGGACAGGGGGCCTTGCCAAAAACATTCAGTACTTC	CASSLTGTGGLAKNIQYF
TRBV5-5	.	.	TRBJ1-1	TGTGCCAGCAGACTGGAAGACAGTGCGAACACTGAAGCTTTCTTT	CASRLEDSANTEAFF
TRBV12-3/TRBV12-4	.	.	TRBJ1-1	TGTGCCAGCAGTTTGGGGGGTGCTGAAGCTTTCTTT	CASSLGGAEAFF
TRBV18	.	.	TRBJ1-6	TGTGCCAGCTCACCAGGGAGCTCCTATAATTCACCCCTCCACTTT	CASSPGSSYNSPLHF
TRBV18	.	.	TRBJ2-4	TGTGCCAGCTCACCAGTAGGCGCCGGAGCCAAAAACATTCAGTACTTC	CASSPVGAGAKNIQYF
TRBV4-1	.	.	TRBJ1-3	TGCGCCAGCAGCCAGGTAGACATCCCCTCTGGAAACACCATATATTTT	CASSQVDIPSGNTIYF
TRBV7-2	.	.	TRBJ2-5	TGTGCCAGCAGCATATCTAGAGGGACTGAGACCCAGTACTTC	CASSISRGTETQYF
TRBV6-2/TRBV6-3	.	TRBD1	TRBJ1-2	TGTGCCAGCAGTCTACCGGGACAGGGGTATGGCTACACCTTC	CASSLPGQGYGYTF
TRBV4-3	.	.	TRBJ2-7	TGCGCCAGCAGCCGGGCTAGGGACGGGCTCTACGAGCAGTACTTC	CASSRARDGLYEQYF
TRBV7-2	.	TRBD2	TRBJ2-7	TGTGCCAGCAGACCCAGACTAGCGGGGTTCTACGAGCAGTACTTC	CASRPRLAGFYEQYF
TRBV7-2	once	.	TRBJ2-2	TGTGCCAGCAGCTTAGCAGGGATAGGGGCAGGAGGGGCCGAGCTGTTTTTT	CASSLAGIGAGGAELFF
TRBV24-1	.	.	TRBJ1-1	TGTGCCACCCAAGGGGAAGGGTCGGGCACTGAAGCTTTCTTT	CATQGEGSGTEAFF
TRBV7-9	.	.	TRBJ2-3	TGTGCCAGCAGCTTAGCGGTGGACGCTACGCAGTATTTT	CASSLAVDATQYF
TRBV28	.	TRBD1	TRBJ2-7	TGTGCCAGCAGTACCCGGGACAGAGTCTCCTACGAGCAGTACTTC	CASSTRDRVSYEQYF
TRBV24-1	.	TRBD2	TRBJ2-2	TGTGCCACCAGCCTAGCGGGAGGGGGCACCGGGGAGCTGTTTTTT	CATSLAGGGTGELFF
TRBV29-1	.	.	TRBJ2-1	TGCAGCGTGTCGACACACAATGAGCAGTTCTTC	CSVSTHNEQFF
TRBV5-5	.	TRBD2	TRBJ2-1	TGTGCCAGCTGGAGAAGCGGACTAGCGGCGCAGGAGCAGTTCTTC	CASWRSGLAAQEQFF
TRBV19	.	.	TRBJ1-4	TGTGCCAGTAGTATGACGGAGACAACTAATGAAAAACTGTTTTTT	CASSMTETTNEKLFF
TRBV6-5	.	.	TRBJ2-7	TGTGCCAGCAGCTTAGCGGGACAGTCCGACTACGAGCAGTACTTC	CASSLAGQSDYEQYF
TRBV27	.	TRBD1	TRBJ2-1	TGTGCCAGCAGTCCATGGACAGGGTCCCCCTACAATGAGCAGTTCTTC	CASSPWTGSPYNEQFF
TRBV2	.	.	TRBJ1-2	TGTGCCAGCCCGAGTTTCAACTATGGCTACACCTTC	CASPSFNYGYTF
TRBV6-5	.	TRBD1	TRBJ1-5	TGTGCCAGCAGGGACACAGGGGATAGCAATCAGCCCCAGCATTTT	CASRDTGDSNQPQHF
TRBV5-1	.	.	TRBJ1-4	TGCGCCAGCAGCTTGGGCCAACCGGGGGATGAAAAACTGTTTTTT	CASSLGQPGDEKLFF
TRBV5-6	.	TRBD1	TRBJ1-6	TGTGCCAGCAGCTTACAGGGGGTAGTAAGGTCACCCCTCCACTTT	CASSLQGVVRSPLHF
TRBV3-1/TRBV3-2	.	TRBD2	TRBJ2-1	TGTGCCAGCAGCCAAGCCCTCCAACTAGCGGGACAGTGGAATGAGCAGTTCTTC	CASSQALQLAGQWNEQFF
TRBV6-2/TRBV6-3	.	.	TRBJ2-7	TGTGCCAGCAGTTACGCCACCGGACTGACCGGGCAGTACTTC	CASSYATGLTGQYF
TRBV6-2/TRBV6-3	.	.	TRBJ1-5	TGTGCCAGCAGTTACCTCCGGACCTTCCCCGATCAGCCCCAGCATTTT	CASSYLRTFPDQPQHF
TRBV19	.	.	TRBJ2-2	TGTGCCAGTAGTTCATCTCCGGGTCTGACGAGGGTCGGGGAGCTGTTTTTT	CASSSSPGLTRVGELFF
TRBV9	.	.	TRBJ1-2	TGTGCCAGCAGCGTAGAGGAGGGACCCTATGGCTACACCTTC	CASSVEEGPYGYTF
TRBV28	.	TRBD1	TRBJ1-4	TGTGCCAGCAGTCTCGACAGGGGAAGGGAAAAACTGTTTTTT	CASSLDRGREKLFF
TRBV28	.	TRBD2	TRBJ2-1	TGTGCCAGCAGTTTCACTAGCGGGATGGCCAATGAGCAGTTCTTC	CASSFTSGMANEQFF
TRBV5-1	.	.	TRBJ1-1	TGCGCCAGCAGCTTCGCGGGGACGGGCAACACTGAAGCTTTCTTT	CASSFAGTGNTEAFF
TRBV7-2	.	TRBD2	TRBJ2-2	TGTGCCAGCAGCCCACGAGGGACTAGGGGGGGGGAGCTGTTTTTT	CASSPRGTRGGELFF
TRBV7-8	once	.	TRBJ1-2	TGTGCCAGCAGCTTAGGCAGTCTGGTTGGGAATTCGGTCTATGGCTACACCTTC	CASSLGSLVGNSVYGYTF
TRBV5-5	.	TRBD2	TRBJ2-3	TGTGCCAGCAGCCCTCTAGCGGATACAGATACGCAGTATTTT	CASSPLADTDTQYF
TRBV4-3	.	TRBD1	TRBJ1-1	TGCGCCAGCAGCCAACGGACAGGCACTGAAGCTTTCTTT	CASSQRTGTEAFF
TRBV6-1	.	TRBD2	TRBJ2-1	TGTGCCAGCAGTGAATGGGAGAGTAGCGGGAGTGCGTATGAGCAGTTCTTC	CASSEWESSGSAYEQFF
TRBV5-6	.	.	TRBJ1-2	TGTGCCAGCCTAAACAGGTTTCGGGGCTACACCTTC	CASLNRFRGYTF
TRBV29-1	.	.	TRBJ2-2	TGCAGCGTTGAACTTAACACCGGGGAGCTGTTTTTT	CSVELNTGELFF
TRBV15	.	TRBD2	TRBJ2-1	TGTGCCACCAGCAGAGAGTTGGGTGGGGCTAGCGGGAGCTGGTACAATGAGCAGTTCTTC	CATSRELGGASGSWYNEQFF
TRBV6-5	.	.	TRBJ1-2	TGTGCCAGCAGCAAGGCAAACCATGGCTACACCTTC	CASSKANHGYTF
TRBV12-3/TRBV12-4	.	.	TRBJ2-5	TGTGCCAGCAGTTTCAGCCTCCAAGAGACCCAGTACTTC	CASSFSLQETQYF
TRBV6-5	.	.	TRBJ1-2	TGTGCCAGCAGCGTATTAGGGGGGGCTAACTATGGCTACACCTTC	CASSVLGGANYGYTF
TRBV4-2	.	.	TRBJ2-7	TGTGCCAGCAGCCGCCTGAGTGGAGAGTTCGCCGACGAGCAGTACTTC	CASSRLSGEFADEQYF
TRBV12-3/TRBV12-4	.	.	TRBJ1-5	TGTGCCAGCAGTTTCGGGGGAAATCAGCCCCAGCATTTT	CASSFGGNQPQHF
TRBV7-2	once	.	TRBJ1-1	TGTGCCAGCAGCCCCGGGCCAGCCATCACTGAAGCTTTCTTT	CASSPGPAITEAFF
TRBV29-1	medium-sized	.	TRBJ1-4	TGCAGCGTTGCCGGGAGGAATGAAAAACTGTTTTTT	CSVAGRNEKLFF
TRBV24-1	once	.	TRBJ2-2	TGTGCCACCAGTGATTTGGAAGGCAGGGGAGGGACCGGGGAGCTGTTTTTT	CATSDLEGRGGTGELFF
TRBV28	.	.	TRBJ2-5	TGTGCCAGCAGTTTGGATAGCCTAGAGACCCAGTACTTC	CASSLDSLETQYF
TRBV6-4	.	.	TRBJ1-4	TGTGCCAGCAGTGACTCGGACAGAACTAATGAAAAACTGTTTTTT	CASSDSDRTNEKLFF